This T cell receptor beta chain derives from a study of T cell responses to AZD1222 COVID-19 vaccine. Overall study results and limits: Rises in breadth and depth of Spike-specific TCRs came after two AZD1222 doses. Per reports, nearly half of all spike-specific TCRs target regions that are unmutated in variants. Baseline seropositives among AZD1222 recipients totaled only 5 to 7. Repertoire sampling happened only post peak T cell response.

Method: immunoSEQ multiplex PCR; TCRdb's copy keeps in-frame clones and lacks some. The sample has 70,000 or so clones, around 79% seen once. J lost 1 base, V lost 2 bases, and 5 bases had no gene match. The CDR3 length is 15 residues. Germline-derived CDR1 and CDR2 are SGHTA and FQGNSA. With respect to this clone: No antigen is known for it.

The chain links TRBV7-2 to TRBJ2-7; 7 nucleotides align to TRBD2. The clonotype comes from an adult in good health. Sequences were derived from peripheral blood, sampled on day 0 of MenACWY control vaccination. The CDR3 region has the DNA TGTGCCAGCAGCTTAACGGGGGGTCTTTCCTACGAGCAGTACTTC. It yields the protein CASSLTGGLSYEQYF.